This T cell receptor (beta chain) is drawn from a study of T cells in Graves' hyperthyroidism and ophthalmopathy. Study findings and constraints: Researchers found most expanded thyroid clonotypes above 0.001 in blood as well.

Fresh peripheral blood, approximately 9.1 ml, was the source of the PBMCs. The CDR3 length is 16 residues. The germline CDR1 and CDR2 sequences are SGHNT and YYREEE (reference sequence). V shed 4 bases, J shed 5 bases, and the junction held 12 bases outside the gene matches. Points on this clonotype: Its antigen is not identified.

RNA transcripts served as the template for amplifying TCR beta CDR3 regions. The HTBI primer set served for first-round RT-PCR of the TCR CDR3. TCRdb re-called the multiplex PCR reads through MiXCR, storing one row per CDR3 protein. This repertoire shows 450,000 to 650,000 distinct CDR3 sequences, roughly a sixth found once; its top ten account for 17%. This chain uses TRBV5-4 with TRBJ2-5; 9 nucleotides align to TRBD2. The sequence came from a woman under 30 with Graves' ophthalmopathy. Sample: blood. For the CDR3, the DNA is TGTGCCAGCAGCCTAGGAGCGGGAGGATTAACGGAGACCCAGTACTTC. Protein sequence: CASSLGAGGLTETQYF.